The following is a T cell receptor beta chain sequence with its context. The antigen remains undetermined. Germline loops: CDR1 SGDLS, CDR2 YYNGEE. This CDR3 has 15 residues. With 4 bases clipped from V and 6 bases from J, the junction kept 6 bases outside the gene matches. Profiling relied on immunoSEQ multiplex PCR, and the TCRdb table lists in-frame clones only, not all of them. The sample consists of about 120,000 clones, approximately 94% of them appearing once. This sample is drawn from a study of T cell responses to AZD1222 COVID-19 vaccine. Study-wide findings and caveats: The donors showed a predominance of white British ancestry and of females, with possible underestimation of clonal diversity. Baseline seropositivity occurred in only a handful of AZD1222 recipients. As reported, nearly half of all spike-specific TCRs target variant regions that are unmutated.

The rearrangement joins TRBV9 to TRBJ2-2; 10 bases are a match to TRBD2. The sequencing used peripheral blood, collected 28 days after the second AZD1222 dose. The TCR comes from an adult who received the AZD1222 COVID-19 vaccine. Here the CDR3 reads CASSPTSGLAGELFF. The DNA for the CDR3 is TGTGCCAGCAGCCCGACTAGCGGGTTGGCCGGGGAGCTGTTTTTT.